These 13 T cell receptor beta chains share one sample of origin, sequenced in a study of blood T cell repertoires in COVID-19. Assay: immunoSEQ multiplex PCR; the TCRdb copy retains only in-frame clones and omits some. The sample consists of around 170,000 clones, 81% of them appearing once. Material: peripheral blood. These TCRs come from an elderly woman with COVID-19, enrolled during active disease.

The rearrangement uses TRBV28 and TRBJ2-1; weak D call: TRBD2 (5 bases). V lost 6 bases, J lost 7 bases, and 10 bases lay in between. Germline lookup yields CDR1 MDHEN and CDR2 SYDVKM. This CDR3 is 12 amino acids long. CDR3 region: CASRKPGNEQFF. CDR3 nucleotide sequence: TGTGCCAGCAGGAAACCGGGAAATGAGCAGTTCTTC.

The chain employs TRBV7-8 and TRBJ2-7; 9 nucleotides line up with TRBD1. The CDR3 extends over 15 amino acids. Germline loops: CDR1 SGHVS, CDR2 FQNEAQ. Unmatched junction bases numbered 7, after V lost 5 bases and J lost 2 bases. CDR3 nucleotide sequence: TGTGCCAGCAGCAACCACCGGGACAGGGCCTACGAGCAGTACTTC. As protein: CASSNHRDRAYEQYF.

This clone appeared a few times. The V gene is TRBV7-9, the J gene TRBJ1-2; D gene ambiguous. With 6 bases removed from V and 7 bases from J, the gap between germline ends came to 12 bases. The CDR3 loop spans 12 amino acids. Germline CDR1 and CDR2: SEHNR and FQNEAQ (reference sequence). The DNA for the CDR3 is TGTGCCAGCAGTCCCTTTGAGGCTGGCTACACCTTC. Translating gives CASSPFEAGYTF. Full variable domain (remainder filled in from reference TRBV7-9 and TRBJ1-2): DTGVSQNPRHKITKRGQNVTFRCDPISEHNRLYWYRQTLGQGPEFLTYFQNEAQLEKSRLLSDRFSAERPKGSFSTLEIQRTEQGDSAMYLCASSPFEAGYTFGSGTRLTVV.

J is TRBJ2-1 and V is TRBV4-1, with TRBD2 matching 10 bases. Germline lookup yields CDR1 MGHRA and CDR2 YSYEKL. The junction had 4 bases not matched to a gene; V was cut back by 3 bases and J by 5 bases. The CDR3 is 15 amino acids. Here the CDR3 reads CASSHPLAGDNEQFF. DNA of the CDR3: TGCGCCAGCAGCCATCCTCTAGCGGGGGACAATGAGCAGTTCTTC.

The chain employs TRBV4-3 and TRBJ1-4; the match to TRBD1 covers 11 bases. Germline V gene data show CDR1 as LGHNA and CDR2 as YSLEER. J lost 7 bases, V lost 4 bases, and 8 bases had no gene match. The CDR3 sequence is 16 residues long. The DNA for the CDR3 is TGCGCCAGCAGCCGATCTGCTGGGACAGGGGGTGAAAAACTGTTTTTT. Protein product: CASSRSAGTGGEKLFF.

This clone came up a few times. This sequence joins TRBV7-2 and TRBJ2-4; perhaps TRBD1 as D (5 bases). The germline V and J ends were trimmed by 0 bases and 8 bases, with 17 bases remaining between them. Germline CDR1 and CDR2: SGHTA and FQGNSA. There are 16 residues in the CDR3. The DNA for the CDR3 is TGTGCCAGCAGCTTAGCGTGGGGTCCAGGGTCGGACATTCAGTACTTC. It codes for CASSLAWGPGSDIQYF.

The chain carries TRBV7-2 and TRBJ2-1, with 8 positions matching TRBD2. Germline trimming cut 1 base from V and 8 bases from J; bases unmatched to any gene: 7. This CDR3 contains 15 residues. The germline gives CDR1 SGHTA, CDR2 FQGNSA. CDR3 nucleotide sequence: TGTGCCAGCAGCTTAGACCTGGGGACTAGTGATGAGCAGTTCTTC. Protein product: CASSLDLGTSDEQFF. Supplemented by reference TRBV7-2 and TRBJ2-1, the full variable domain reads GAGVSQSPSNKVTEKGKDVELRCDPISGHTALYWYRQSLGQGLEFLIYFQGNSAPDKSGLPSDRFSAERTGGSVSTLTIQRTQQEDSAVYLCASSLDLGTSDEQFFGPGTRLTVL.

This clone has only one observation. V and J are TRBV2 and TRBJ2-3, with 14 bases lining up with TRBD2. CDR3 length: 14 amino acids. After removal of 8 bases from V and 5 bases from J, the junction contained 3 bases not matched to a gene. CDR1 SNHLY and CDR2 FYNNEI come from the germline V gene. CDR3 sequence (DNA): TGTGCCAGCGGGACTAGCGGGAGTGAAGATACGCAGTATTTT. Amino acids: CASGTSGSEDTQYF.

About this clone itself: Other nucleotide sequences from this sample produce the same CDR3. The J gene is TRBJ1-1, the V gene TRBV19; D uncertain. This CDR3 region has 13 residues. Germline V lookup: CDR1 LNHDA, CDR2 SQIVND (reference sequence). V lost 3 bases, J lost 1 base, and 6 bases lay in between. CDR3 in amino acids: CASSISGNTEAFF. CDR3 nucleotides: TGTGCCAGTAGTATCTCAGGGAACACTGAAGCTTTCTTT.

The V call is TRBV5-1, the J call TRBJ2-5; a weak D match, TRBD2 (6 bases). Trimming stripped 6 bases from V and 4 bases from J, with 16 bases between. Per the germline V gene, CDR1 is SGHRS and CDR2 is YFSETQ. The CDR3 spans 14 residues. This chain's CDR3 is CASKALWGGETQYF. The CDR3 DNA reads as TGCGCCAGCAAGGCTCTGTGGGGAGGAGAGACCCAGTACTTC.

The genes are TRBV29-1 and TRBJ2-3, with D possibly TRBD1 on 5 matching bases. There are 13 residues in the CDR3. CDR1 SQVTM and CDR2 ANQGSEA come from the germline V gene. Trimming removed 4 bases from V and 1 base from J, with 9 bases in between. In DNA, the CDR3 is TGCAGCGTTGTCCAGGGTGGCACAGATACGCAGTATTTT. Translated, it gives CSVVQGGTDTQYF.

The chain combines TRBV28 with TRBJ1-2, with 7 nucleotides matching TRBD1. V dropped 6 bases and J dropped 8; count of bases not matched to a gene: 6. Germline CDR1 and CDR2: MDHEN and SYDVKM. The CDR3 is 12 residues long. The CDR3 sequence: CASSQGERGYTF. The CDR3 DNA sequence: TGTGCCAGCAGCCAGGGGGAGAGGGGCTACACCTTC.

The chain recombines TRBV9 with TRBJ2-7, with 9 bases aligning to TRBD1. Germline V gives CDR1 SGDLS, CDR2 YYNGEE. Trimming removed 1 base from V and 3 bases from J; junction bases left unmatched: 2. The CDR3 length is 14 residues. In DNA form, the CDR3 reads TGTGCCAGCAGCGTATCGGGACAGGGCTACGAGCAGTACTTC. This translates into CASSVSGQGYEQYF.